This T cell receptor beta chain is from a study of blood T cell repertoires in COVID-19. Overall study: Specimens from acute and convalescent COVID-19 originated in the United States, Italy and Spain.

The length of the CDR3 is 13 residues. The J segment lost 7 bases and the V segment lost 5 bases, leaving 8 bases of the junction unmatched. CDR1 is MDHEN and CDR2 is SYDVKM in the germline V gene. Original data processing: Scientists estimated how many nucleated cells there were by amplifying reference gene primers. Measured with immunoSEQ multiplex PCR; TCRdb has only the in-frame clones, and not every one. That table gives V, J and clone size, and the DNA gave D and trimming. In the table there are some 140,000 clones, 70% to 90% of which are singletons. This sequence originates from a human donor in a cohort sampled during active COVID-19. This chain uses TRBV28 with TRBJ2-7; the match to TRBD2 covers 7 bases. The sequencing input was peripheral blood. CDR3 region: CASSPYPGGEQYF. The CDR3 DNA follows: TGTGCCAGCAGTCCCTACCCGGGAGGAGAGCAGTACTTC.